Below, one T cell receptor beta chain is given with its context. The antigen remains undetermined. The assay was immunoSEQ multiplex PCR, and TCRdb's table has in-frame clones only and misses some. The table records some 20,000 clones, approximately 83% of them present only once. The CDR3 consists of 13 residues. Trimming took 3 bases from V and 3 from J, leaving 9 bases between them. Germline V gene data show CDR1 as SGHDN and CDR2 as FVKESK. The sample comes from a study of somatic mutations in cytotoxic T cells in rheumatoid arthritis. Findings and caveats of the study: Neither rheumatoid arthritis patients nor age-matched healthy controls had significantly different CD8+ T-cell clonality from the other group.

The material sequenced was CD8+ T cells sorted from blood. This receptor was identified in an adult with rheumatoid arthritis. The V and J genes are TRBV14 and TRBJ2-7, with no clear D. The CDR3 here is CASSQQNLYEQYF. The CDR3 bases are TGTGCCAGCAGCCAGCAGAACCTCTACGAGCAGTACTTC.